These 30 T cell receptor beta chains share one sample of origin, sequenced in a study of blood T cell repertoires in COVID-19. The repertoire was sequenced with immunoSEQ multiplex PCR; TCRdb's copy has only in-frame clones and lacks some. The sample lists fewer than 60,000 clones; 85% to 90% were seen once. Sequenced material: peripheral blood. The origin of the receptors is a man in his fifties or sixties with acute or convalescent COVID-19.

DNA of the CDR3: TGTGCCAGCAGTTTATCAGGGGGGGAATCACCCCTCCACTTT. Translating gives CASSLSGGESPLHF. V and J are TRBV27 and TRBJ1-6, with D possibly being TRBD1 (6 bases). Per the germline V gene, CDR1 is MNHEY and CDR2 is SMNVEV (reference sequence). The V and J ends lost 0 bases and 10 bases respectively, with 10 bases between them. The CDR3 spans 14 residues.

DNA for the CDR3: TGCGCCAGCAGCACCCCGACAGGGGACACTGGCTACACCTTC. Translating gives CASSTPTGDTGYTF. The V and J genes are TRBV5-1 and TRBJ1-2; 8 nucleotides agree with TRBD1. Germline V gives CDR1 SGHRS, CDR2 YFSETQ. This CDR3 is built from 14 residues. V lost 4 bases and J lost 7; bases outside the gene matches: 9.

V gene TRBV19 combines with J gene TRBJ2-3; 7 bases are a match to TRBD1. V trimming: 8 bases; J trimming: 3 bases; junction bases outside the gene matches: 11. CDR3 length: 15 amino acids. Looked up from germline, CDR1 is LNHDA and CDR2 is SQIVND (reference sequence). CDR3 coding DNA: TGTGCCAGTCAACACGACAGGGATGGGACAGATACGCAGTATTTT. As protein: CASQHDRDGTDTQYF.

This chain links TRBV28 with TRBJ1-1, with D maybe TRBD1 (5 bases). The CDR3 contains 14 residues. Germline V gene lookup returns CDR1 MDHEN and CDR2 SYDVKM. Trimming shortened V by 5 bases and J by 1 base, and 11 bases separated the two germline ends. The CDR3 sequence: CASSDGAPNTEAFF. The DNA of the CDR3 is TGTGCCAGCAGTGATGGGGCCCCGAACACTGAAGCTTTCTTT.

The CDR3 region is CASSLGRYDEKLFF. The CDR3 DNA follows: TGCGCCAGCAGCTTGGGGCGGTACGACGAAAAACTGTTTTTT. The gene calls are TRBV5-1 and TRBJ1-4; no definite D call. V was clipped by 0 bases and J by 8 bases, with 11 bases between them. CDR3 length: 14 amino acids. From germline, CDR1 is SGHRS and CDR2 YFSETQ.

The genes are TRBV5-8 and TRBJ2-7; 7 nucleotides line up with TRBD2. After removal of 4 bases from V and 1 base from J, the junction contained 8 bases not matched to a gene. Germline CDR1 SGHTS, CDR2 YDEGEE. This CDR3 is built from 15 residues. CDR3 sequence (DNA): TGTGCCAGCAGCCGCCCGACTAGCAGATCCTACGAGCAGTACTTC. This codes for CASSRPTSRSYEQYF.

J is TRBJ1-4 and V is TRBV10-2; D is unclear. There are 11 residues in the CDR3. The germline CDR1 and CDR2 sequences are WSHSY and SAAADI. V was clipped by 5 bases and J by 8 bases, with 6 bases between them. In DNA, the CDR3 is TGCGCCAGCAGTAGAGGAGAAAAACTGTTTTTT. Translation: CASSRGEKLFF.

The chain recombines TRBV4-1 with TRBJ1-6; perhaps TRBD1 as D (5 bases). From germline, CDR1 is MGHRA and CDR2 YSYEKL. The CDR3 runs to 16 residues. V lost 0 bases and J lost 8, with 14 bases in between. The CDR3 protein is CASSQDREGSDSPLHF. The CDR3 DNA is TGCGCCAGCAGCCAAGATCGGGAGGGGTCTGATTCACCCCTCCACTTT.

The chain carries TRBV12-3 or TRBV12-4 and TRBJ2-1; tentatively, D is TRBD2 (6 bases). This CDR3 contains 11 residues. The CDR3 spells CAGGVGNEQFF. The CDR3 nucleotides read TGTGCGGGGGGTGTCGGCAATGAGCAGTTCTTC.

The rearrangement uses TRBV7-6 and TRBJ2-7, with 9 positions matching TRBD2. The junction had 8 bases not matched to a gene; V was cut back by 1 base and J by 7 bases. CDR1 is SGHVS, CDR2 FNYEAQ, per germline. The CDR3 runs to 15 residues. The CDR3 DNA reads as TGTGCCAGCAGCTTAGTCCTAGCGGGGATGGGGGAGCAGTACTTC. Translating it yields CASSLVLAGMGEQYF.

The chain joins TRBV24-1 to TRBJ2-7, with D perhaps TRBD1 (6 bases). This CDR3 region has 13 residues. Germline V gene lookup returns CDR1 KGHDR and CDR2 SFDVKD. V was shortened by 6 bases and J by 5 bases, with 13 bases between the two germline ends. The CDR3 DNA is TGTGCCACCAGTCCCAGGGGATGGGACGAGCAGTACTTC. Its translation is CATSPRGWDEQYF.

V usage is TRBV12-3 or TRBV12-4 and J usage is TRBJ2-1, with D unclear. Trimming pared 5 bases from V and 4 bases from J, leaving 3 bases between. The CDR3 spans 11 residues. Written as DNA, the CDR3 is TGTGCCAGCAGTCTGTACAATGAGCAGTTCTTC. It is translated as CASSLYNEQFF.

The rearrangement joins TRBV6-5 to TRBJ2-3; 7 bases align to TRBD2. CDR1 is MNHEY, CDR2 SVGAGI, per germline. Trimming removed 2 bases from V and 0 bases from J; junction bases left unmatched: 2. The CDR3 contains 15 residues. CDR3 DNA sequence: TGTGCCAGCAGTTACCGGGGAGGGAGCACAGATACGCAGTATTTT. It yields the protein CASSYRGGSTDTQYF.

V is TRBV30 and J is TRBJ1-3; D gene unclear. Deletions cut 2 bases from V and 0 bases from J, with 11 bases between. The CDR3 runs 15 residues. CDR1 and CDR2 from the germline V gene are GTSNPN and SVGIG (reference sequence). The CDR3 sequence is CAWSYDTLSGNTIYF. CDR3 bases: TGTGCCTGGAGTTACGACACTCTCTCTGGAAACACCATATATTTT.

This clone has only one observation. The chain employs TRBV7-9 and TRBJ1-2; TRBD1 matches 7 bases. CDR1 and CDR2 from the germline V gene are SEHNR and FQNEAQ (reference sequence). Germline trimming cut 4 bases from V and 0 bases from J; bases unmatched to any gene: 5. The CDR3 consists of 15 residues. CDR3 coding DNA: TGTGCCAGCAGCTCTCCAGGGGGAGCTAACTATGGCTACACCTTC. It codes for CASSSPGGANYGYTF.

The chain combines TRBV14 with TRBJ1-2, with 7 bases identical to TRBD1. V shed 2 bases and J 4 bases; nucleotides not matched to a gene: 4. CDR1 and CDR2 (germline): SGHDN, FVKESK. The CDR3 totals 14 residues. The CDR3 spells CASSQPTGTYGYTF. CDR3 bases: TGTGCCAGCAGCCAACCGACAGGGACCTATGGCTACACCTTC.

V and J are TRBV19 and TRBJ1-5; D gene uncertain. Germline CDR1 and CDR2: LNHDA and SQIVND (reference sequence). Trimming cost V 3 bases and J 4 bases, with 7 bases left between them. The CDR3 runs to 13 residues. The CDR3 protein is CASSIGGNQPQHF. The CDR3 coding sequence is TGTGCCAGTAGTATCGGCGGGAATCAGCCCCAGCATTTT.

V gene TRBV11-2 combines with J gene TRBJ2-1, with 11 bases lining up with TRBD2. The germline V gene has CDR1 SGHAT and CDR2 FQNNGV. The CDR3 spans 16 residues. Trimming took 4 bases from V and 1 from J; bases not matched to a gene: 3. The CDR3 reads CASSWRLAGSYNEQFF. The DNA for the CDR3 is TGTGCCAGCAGCTGGAGACTAGCGGGATCCTACAATGAGCAGTTCTTC.

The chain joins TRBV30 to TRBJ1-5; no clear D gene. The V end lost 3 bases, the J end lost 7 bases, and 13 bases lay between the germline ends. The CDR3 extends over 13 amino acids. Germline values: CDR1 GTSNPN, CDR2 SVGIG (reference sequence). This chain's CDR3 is CAWSRESEQPQHF. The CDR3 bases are TGTGCCTGGAGCCGGGAGTCTGAACAGCCCCAGCATTTT.

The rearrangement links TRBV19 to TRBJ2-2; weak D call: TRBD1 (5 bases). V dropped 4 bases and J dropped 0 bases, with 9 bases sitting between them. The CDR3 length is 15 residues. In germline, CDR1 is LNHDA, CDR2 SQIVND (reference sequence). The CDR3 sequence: CASSTGFANTGELFF. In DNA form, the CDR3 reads TGTGCCAGTAGTACAGGGTTCGCGAACACCGGGGAGCTGTTTTTT.

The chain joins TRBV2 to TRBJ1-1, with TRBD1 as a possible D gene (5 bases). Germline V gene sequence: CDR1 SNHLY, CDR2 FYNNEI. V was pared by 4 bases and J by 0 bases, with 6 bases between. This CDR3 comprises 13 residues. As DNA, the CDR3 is TGTGCCAGCAGTGGGACATTGAACACTGAAGCTTTCTTT. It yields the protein CASSGTLNTEAFF.

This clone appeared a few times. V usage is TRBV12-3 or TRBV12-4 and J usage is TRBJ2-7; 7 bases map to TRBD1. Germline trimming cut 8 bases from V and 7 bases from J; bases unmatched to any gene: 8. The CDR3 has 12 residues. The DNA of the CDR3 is TGTGCCAGCCGACAGGGTTCGGAAGAGCAGTACTTC. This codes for CASRQGSEEQYF.

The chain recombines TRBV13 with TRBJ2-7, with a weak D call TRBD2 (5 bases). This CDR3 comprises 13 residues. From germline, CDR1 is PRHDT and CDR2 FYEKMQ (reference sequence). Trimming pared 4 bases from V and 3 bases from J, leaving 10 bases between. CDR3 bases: TGTGCCAGCAGCTCACGAGGGTACTACGAGCAGTACTTC. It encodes CASSSRGYYEQYF. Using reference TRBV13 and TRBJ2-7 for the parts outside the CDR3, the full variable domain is AAGVIQSPRHLIKEKRETATLKCYPIPRHDTVYWYQQGPGQDPQFLISFYEKMQSDKGSIPDRFSAQQFSDYHSELNMSSLELGDSALYFCASSSRGYYEQYFGPGTRLTVT.

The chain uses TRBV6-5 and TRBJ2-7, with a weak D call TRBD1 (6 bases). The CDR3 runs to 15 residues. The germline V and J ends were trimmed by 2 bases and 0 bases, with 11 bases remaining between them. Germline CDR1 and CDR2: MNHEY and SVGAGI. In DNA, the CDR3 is TGTGCCAGCAGTTACGAGGGGGTTTACTCCTACGAGCAGTACTTC. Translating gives CASSYEGVYSYEQYF.

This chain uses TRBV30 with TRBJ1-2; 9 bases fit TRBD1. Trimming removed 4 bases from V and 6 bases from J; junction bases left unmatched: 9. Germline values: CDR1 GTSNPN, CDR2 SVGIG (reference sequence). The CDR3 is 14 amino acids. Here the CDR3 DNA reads TGTGCCTGGAACCGACAGGGGGGAGTCGATGGCTACACCTTC. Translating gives CAWNRQGGVDGYTF. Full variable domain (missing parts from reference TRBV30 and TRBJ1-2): SQTIHQWPATLVQPVGSPLSLECTVEGTSNPNLYWYRQAAGRGLQLLFYSVGIGQISSEVPQNLSASRPQDRQFILSSKKLLLSDSGFYLCAWNRQGGVDGYTFGSGTRLTVV.

CDR3 sequence: CASSYGLAYEQYF. Written as DNA, the CDR3 is TGTGCCAGCAGTTACGGGCTTGCGTACGAGCAGTACTTC. The V and J genes are TRBV6-5 and TRBJ2-7, with unresolved D. This CDR3 region has 13 residues. CDR1 and CDR2 (germline): MNHEY, SVGAGI. Trimming removed 2 bases at V and 4 bases at J, with 9 bases between.

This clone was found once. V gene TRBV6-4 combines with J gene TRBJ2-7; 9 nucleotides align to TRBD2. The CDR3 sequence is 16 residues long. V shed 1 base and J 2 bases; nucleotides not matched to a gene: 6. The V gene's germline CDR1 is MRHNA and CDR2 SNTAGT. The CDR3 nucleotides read TGTGCCAGCAGTGACTGGGGACTAGCTCCCCCCTACGAGCAGTACTTC. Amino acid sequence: CASSDWGLAPPYEQYF.

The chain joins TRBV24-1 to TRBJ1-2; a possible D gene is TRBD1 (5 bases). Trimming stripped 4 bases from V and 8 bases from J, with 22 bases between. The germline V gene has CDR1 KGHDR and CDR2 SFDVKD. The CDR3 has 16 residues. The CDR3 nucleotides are TGTGCCACCAGTGACAACTCAATAGGGGATGCTATAGGCTACACCTTC. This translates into CATSDNSIGDAIGYTF.

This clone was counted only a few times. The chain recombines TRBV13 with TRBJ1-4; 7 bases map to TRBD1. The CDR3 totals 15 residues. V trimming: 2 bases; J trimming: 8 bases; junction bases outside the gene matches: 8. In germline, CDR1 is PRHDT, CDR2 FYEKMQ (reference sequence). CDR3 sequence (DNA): TGTGCCAGCAGCTTAAGAGGCCTAGGGGGCGAAAAACTGTTTTTT. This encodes CASSLRGLGGEKLFF.

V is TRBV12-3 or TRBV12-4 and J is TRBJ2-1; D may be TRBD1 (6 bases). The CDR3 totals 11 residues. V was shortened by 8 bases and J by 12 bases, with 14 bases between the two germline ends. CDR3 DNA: TGTGCCAGCGCTACAGGGAAGGCGCAGTTCTTC. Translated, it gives CASATGKAQFF.